This note documents a single T cell receptor beta chain sequence. Its cognate antigen is unknown. The V gene lost 5 bases and the J gene lost 4 bases, with 8 bases spanning the gap. The CDR3 loop spans 12 amino acids. Germline V gene data show CDR1 as ENHRY and CDR2 as SYGVKD. The table came from immunoSEQ multiplex PCR; TCRdb's copy has only in-frame clones and leaves some out. Of about 110,000 clones listed, around 82% were seen once; the top ten hold approximately 3%. This entry belongs to a study of cytomegalovirus exposure and HLA in healthy donors. The study, taken as a whole, reports: The study flagged about 160 TCR beta chains as cytomegalovirus-associated.

V usage is TRBV10-3 and J usage is TRBJ1-2; TRBD1 is a possible D gene (5 bases). The sequence was collected from a woman aged 18-29 years in good health and CMV-seronegative. The specimen was PBMCs. CDR3 protein: CAISTTGYGYTF. DNA for the CDR3: TGTGCCATCAGTACTACAGGCTATGGCTACACCTTC.